The entry below gives a single T cell receptor (beta chain) sequence along with its context. Antigen: not known. This record comes from a study of cytomegalovirus exposure and HLA in healthy donors. Study results and caveats: One later analysis, an examination of the 90 to 150 validation repertoires, found that first-cohort TCR clusters tended to co-occur in them. The classifier was said to identify cytomegalovirus status with high specificity and sensitivity.

From the 120-subject validation cohort, which was separate from the roughly 610-subject first cohort, the donors were drawn. From germline, CDR1 is SGHVS and CDR2 FNYEAQ. Trimming took off 2 bases at V and 5 bases at J, with 10 bases between the two ends. The CDR3 contains 14 residues. The assay was immunoSEQ multiplex PCR, and TCRdb's table has in-frame clones only and misses some. The sample lists 150,000 to 180,000 clones, just over 85% occurring once. The receptor comes from a human donor in good health. Input material: PBMCs. The chain recombines TRBV7-6 with TRBJ1-5, with a tentative D call TRBD1 (5 bases). CDR3 loop: CASSLLGRDQPQHF. The CDR3 DNA reads TGTGCCAGCAGCTTACTCGGCAGGGATCAGCCCCAGCATTTT.